The rows below give T cell receptor beta chains drawn from one sample of a study of cytomegalovirus exposure and HLA in healthy donors. The table came from immunoSEQ multiplex PCR; TCRdb's copy has only in-frame clones and leaves some out. The sample carries about 200,000 clones, around 83% recorded once. The sequenced material came from PBMCs. These receptors were taken from a woman aged 30 to 39 in good health and CMV-seropositive. Each CDR3 is given with its conserved first and last residue.

v_gene: TRBV5-1
j_gene: TRBJ1-1
CDR3aa: CASSSGEGDTEAFF

v_gene: TRBV29-1
j_gene: TRBJ2-3
CDR3aa: CSVVVGGNTDTQYF

v_gene: TRBV30
j_gene: TRBJ1-3
CDR3aa: CAWTSGTGGSGNTIYF

v_gene: TRBV5-1
j_gene: TRBJ2-3
CDR3aa: CASSRDSSTDTQYF

v_gene: TRBV2
j_gene: TRBJ2-7
CDR3aa: CASAWTESYEQYF

v_gene: TRBV15
j_gene: TRBJ2-7
CDR3aa: CATGTGWYEQYF

v_gene: TRBV5-6
j_gene: TRBJ2-7
CDR3aa: CASRGAYRGQDEQYF

v_gene: TRBV6-5
j_gene: TRBJ1-3
CDR3aa: CASSRQPYSGNTIYF

v_gene: TRBV4-2
j_gene: TRBJ1-1
CDR3aa: CASSLFEGQEMNTEAFF

v_gene: TRBV28
j_gene: TRBJ1-2
CDR3aa: CASSPGVRNYGYTF

v_gene: TRBV28
j_gene: TRBJ2-7
CDR3aa: CASSTTARYEQYF

v_gene: TRBV5-4
j_gene: TRBJ2-1
CDR3aa: CASSLITSSGYNEQFF

v_gene: TRBV10-3
j_gene: TRBJ2-1
CDR3aa: CAIASGSAYNEQFF

v_gene: TRBV5-4
j_gene: TRBJ2-1
CDR3aa: CASSSGAVNNEQFF

v_gene: TRBV9
j_gene: TRBJ2-1
CDR3aa: CASSAWTSGRYNEQFF

v_gene: TRBV4-1
j_gene: TRBJ2-2
CDR3aa: CASSRGQGAYTGELFF

v_gene: TRBV9
j_gene: TRBJ1-2
CDR3aa: CASSVDGGASYGYTF

v_gene: TRBV7-2
j_gene: TRBJ2-7
CDR3aa: CASSLEWGREQYF

v_gene: TRBV30
j_gene: TRBJ1-2
CDR3aa: CAWSKQTASF

v_gene: TRBV5-1
j_gene: TRBJ2-1
CDR3aa: CASSPDPTSGKWGEQFF

v_gene: TRBV28
j_gene: TRBJ2-7
CDR3aa: CASGVNVGGEQYF

v_gene: TRBV10-3
j_gene: TRBJ2-1
CDR3aa: CAIQGLAPEQFF

v_gene: TRBV4-2
j_gene: TRBJ2-1
CDR3aa: CASSLSGQGVNEQFF

v_gene: TRBV28
j_gene: TRBJ2-7
CDR3aa: CASSYPNSHEQYF

v_gene: TRBV7-9
j_gene: TRBJ2-2
CDR3aa: CASSFQGSGELFF

v_gene: TRBV29-1
j_gene: TRBJ1-2
CDR3aa: CSVESNRDYGYTF

v_gene: TRBV7-9
j_gene: TRBJ1-5
CDR3aa: CASSLEAGRPQHF

v_gene: TRBV2
j_gene: TRBJ2-1
CDR3aa: CASRGTSSREQFF

v_gene: TRBV7-3
j_gene: TRBJ1-2
CDR3aa: CASSLTGVGYGYTF

v_gene: TRBV28
j_gene: TRBJ2-5
CDR3aa: CASSPSGKETQYF

v_gene: TRBV19
j_gene: TRBJ1-4
CDR3aa: CASRGGLKEKLFF

v_gene: TRBV19
j_gene: TRBJ2-7
CDR3aa: CASSILLSYEQYF

v_gene: TRBV5-1
j_gene: TRBJ1-3
CDR3aa: CASSLQGQGSGNTIYF

v_gene: TRBV4-1
j_gene: TRBJ2-7
CDR3aa: CASSSGTPPYEQYF

v_gene: TRBV5-1
j_gene: TRBJ2-1
CDR3aa: CASSLGAGGNEQFF

v_gene: TRBV2
j_gene: TRBJ1-1
CDR3aa: CASSRQGVETEAFF

v_gene: TRBV6-6
j_gene: TRBJ2-1
CDR3aa: CASRVGDRDVEEQFF

v_gene: TRBV9
j_gene: TRBJ2-5
CDR3aa: CASSRTSGRAETQYF

v_gene: TRBV29-1
j_gene: TRBJ1-1
CDR3aa: CSVEAVGPTEAFF

v_gene: TRBV2
j_gene: TRBJ2-1
CDR3aa: CASSALGLGGGEQFF

v_gene: TRBV30
j_gene: TRBJ2-2
CDR3aa: CAWSGVASGRARGGELFF

v_gene: TRBV18
j_gene: TRBJ1-3
CDR3aa: CASSVDTPGNTIYF

v_gene: TRBV5-1
j_gene: TRBJ2-7
CDR3aa: CASSHLGHIYEQYF

v_gene: TRBV6-5
j_gene: TRBJ1-2
CDR3aa: CASSYEGTGYGYTF

v_gene: TRBV29-1
j_gene: TRBJ1-1
CDR3aa: CSVTLTGANTEAFF

v_gene: TRBV6-5
j_gene: TRBJ1-1
CDR3aa: CASRRVVDTEAFF

v_gene: TRBV7-9
j_gene: TRBJ2-7
CDR3aa: CASRPDRSRPYEQYF

v_gene: TRBV18
j_gene: TRBJ2-7
CDR3aa: CASSPGDHEQYF

v_gene: TRBV4-2
j_gene: TRBJ2-3
CDR3aa: CASSLERESTDTQYF

v_gene: TRBV10-3
j_gene: TRBJ2-7
CDR3aa: CAIRADRGREQYF

v_gene: TRBV6-5
j_gene: TRBJ1-2
CDR3aa: CASSYGGGTNYGYTF